The clone carrying this T cell receptor (beta chain) has at least ten counts. Antigen: not known. This specimen belongs to a study of T cells in Graves' hyperthyroidism and ophthalmopathy. Study-level points and caveats: By a 13 V-J model, ophthalmopathy was set apart from stable hyperthyroidism.

TCR beta CDR3 region amplification was performed from RNA transcripts. HTBI primers were used for first-round RT-PCR of the TCR CDR3. MiXCR, run by TCRdb on the multiplex PCR reads, gives a single entry per CDR3 protein. This sample yields hundreds of thousands of distinct CDR3 sequences, of which over 11% are seen a single time; more than 5% belongs to the top ten. Isolation of PBMCs was performed on 8 to 10 ml fresh peripheral blood. J lost 4 bases, V lost 11 bases, and 16 bases had no gene match. Germline loops: CDR1 ENHRY, CDR2 SYGVKD. The length of the CDR3 is 18 residues. The clonotype was recovered from a young woman with Graves' hyperthyroidism that later progressed to Graves' ophthalmopathy. Sequenced input: blood. The rearrangement uses TRBV10-3 and TRBJ2-2; 13 bases match TRBD2. The CDR3 DNA reads as TGTGCCGCCTCTACTCCCGGGACTAGCGGGGCCGTCACCGGGGAGCTGTTTTTT. This codes for CAASTPGTSGAVTGELFF.